These 21 T cell receptor beta chains share one sample of origin, sequenced in a study of tumor-infiltrating lymphocytes in primary liver carcinoma. The roughly 20-34 mg bulk tissue piece was not sorted before simultaneous RNA and DNA extraction. TCR beta cDNA was prepared out of approximately 500 ng total RNA by means of a constant-region primer. Sequencing libraries for TCR beta derived from three nested multiplex PCR rounds that used slightly modified ARM-PCR. Researchers ran the first two PCR rounds for around 10 cycles each with TRBV1-TRBV30 forward primers and a C-beta reverse primer. In TCRdb, the multiplex PCR reads were re-called with MiXCR into one record per CDR3 protein. This table has tens of thousands of distinct CDR3 sequences, around 80% appearing once. The specimen was tumor-adjacent normal liver tissue. The receptors here all came from a man between 35 and 55 years old with primary liver carcinoma and hepatitis B virus infection.

The chain couples TRBV4-3 to TRBJ1-2; D is possibly TRBD1 (6 bases). This CDR3 is 15 amino acids long. Germline CDR1 and CDR2: LGHNA and YSLEER. Trimming pared 8 bases from V and 2 bases from J, leaving 18 bases between. CDR3 in amino acids: CASQAGAGRNYGYTF. Here the CDR3 DNA reads TGCGCCAGCCAGGCAGGGGCAGGGAGGAACTATGGCTACACCTTC.

On this clonotype: A junction end diverges from the germline sequence, so it may reflect a read error. The chain links TRBV13 to TRBJ2-3; D is possibly TRBD1 or TRBD2 (5 bases each). Germline V gene lookup returns CDR1 PRHDT and CDR2 FYEKMQ (reference sequence). This CDR3 contains 17 residues. CDR3 region: CASTAGPGRTSIDTHYF. The CDR3 nucleotides are TGTGCCAGCACCGCGGGTCCGGGGCGGACCAGCATAGATACGCACTATTTT.

Worth noting for this clonotype: A much larger clone differs from this one at a single base, so this may be a read error. The genes are TRBV11-3 and TRBJ2-2, with a possible D match to TRBD2 (7 bases). Germline V lookup: CDR1 SGHNT, CDR2 YENEEA. The CDR3 runs to 18 residues. DNA of the CDR3: TGTGCCAGCAGCCGCGGGGGCAGGTTCCGCGATGACACCGAGGAGCTGTTTTTT. Translation gives CASSRGGRFRDDTEELFF.

J is TRBJ2-4 and V is TRBV21-1; the table's D call TRBD1 went unverified against the DNA. TRBV21-1 counts as a pseudogene. The CDR3 is 17 residues long. The CDR3 protein is CASGLGTARVSKNIQYF. The CDR3 coding sequence is TGTGCCAGTGGCCTAGGAACGGCCCGGGTGTCCAAAAACATTCAGTACTTC.

Regarding this clonotype: At one end, the junction sequence differs from germline, possibly due to a read error. This rearrangement joins TRBV4-1 to TRBJ1-3, with D unresolved. The CDR3 consists of 19 residues. From germline, CDR1 is MGHRA and CDR2 YSYEKL. The CDR3 DNA follows: TGCGCCGGCAGCGCGTATGTCCGGGTCAGAATCCTCTCTGGAAGCACCATATATTTT. Its translation is CAGSAYVRVRILSGSTIYF.

The rearrangement links TRBV6-2 or TRBV6-3 to TRBJ2-7; TRBD2 matches 9 bases. The germline V gene encodes CDR1 MNHEY and CDR2 SVGEGT. The CDR3 spans 17 residues. CDR3 loop: CASSYDGRASGIYEQYF. In DNA, the CDR3 is TGTGCTAGTAGTTACGATGGGAGGGCTAGCGGGATCTACGAGCAGTACTTC.

Details on this clonotype: No conserved phenylalanine or tryptophan ends this CDR3, so it is likely a read error. The rearrangement uses TRBV30 and TRBJ2-1; 9 bases line up with TRBD1. V shed 3 bases and J 9 bases; nucleotides not matched to a gene: 12. The length of the CDR3 is 15 residues. Germline V gene data show CDR1 as GTSNPN and CDR2 as SVGIG (reference sequence). The CDR3, as DNA: TGTGCCTGGAGAGCCCCGGGACAGGGAGCCCTTGAGCAGTTCTAC. Translating gives CAWRAPGQGALEQFY.

This clonotype was counted a few times. This may stem from a read error, because a much larger clone lies one nucleotide away. Without the conserved terminal phenylalanine or tryptophan, this CDR3 likely stems from a read error. This chain joins TRBV2 and TRBJ2-1, with 14 bases that match TRBD2. The V and J ends lost 4 bases and 10 bases, in that order; junction bases with no gene match: 3. The CDR3 covers 14 residues. The germline gives CDR1 SNHLY, CDR2 FYNNEI. The CDR3 sequence is CASSGLAGGEEQFL. The CDR3 nucleotides are TGTGCCAGCAGTGGACTAGCGGGAGGGGAGGAGCAGTTCCTC.

This clonotype was recorded once. The chain employs TRBV11-1 and TRBJ2-1; 11 bases align to TRBD2. The CDR3 sequence is 20 residues long. From germline, CDR1 is SGHAT and CDR2 FQDESV (reference sequence). CDR3 bases: TGTATCAGCAGCATAGGAAAGACTAGCGGGGCCTCACGGTTCGACAATGAGCAGTTCTTC. The encoded protein is CISSIGKTSGASRFDNEQFF.

J is TRBJ2-5 and V is TRBV29-1; 8 positions agree with TRBD1. Trimming at V came to 1 base and at J to 4 bases, leaving 8 bases not matched to a gene. This CDR3 has 15 amino acids. The germline V gene encodes CDR1 SQVTM and CDR2 ANQGSEA. In DNA form, the CDR3 reads TGCAGCGTTGAAGCGGACAGGGAGCGGACAGAGACCCAGTACTTC. As protein: CSVEADRERTETQYF.

The chain has TRBV7-8 and TRBJ2-3, with D uncertain. From germline, CDR1 is SGHVS and CDR2 FQNEAQ. Trimming stripped 1 base from V and 5 bases from J, with 13 bases between. This CDR3 spans 15 amino acids. The CDR3 nucleotides are TGTGCCAGCAGCTTAGGGCCTGGACCCCTAGATACGCAGTATTTT. It specifies CASSLGPGPLDTQYF.

A word on this clonotype: Since no conserved phenylalanine or tryptophan closes the CDR3, a read error is the likely cause. The chain has TRBV11-2 and TRBJ2-5; TRBD2 matches at 8 bases. V trimming: 2 bases; J trimming: 5 bases; junction bases outside the gene matches: 13. CDR3 size: 17 residues. Germline-derived CDR1 and CDR2 are SGHAT and FQNNGV. The CDR3 protein is CASSLRLACDSSETQYL. The CDR3 nucleotides read TGTGCCAGCAGCTTAAGACTAGCGTGCGACTCGAGCGAGACCCAGTACCTC.

This rearrangement joins TRBV4-3 to TRBJ2-1; 9 nucleotides agree with TRBD1. The CDR3 loop spans 14 amino acids. With V trimmed by 4 bases and J by 8 bases, 6 bases remained unmatched. Germline values: CDR1 LGHNA, CDR2 YSLEER. As DNA, the CDR3 is TGCGCCAGCAGCCTTGACAGGGGGGGGTATGAGCAGTTCTTC. It translates to CASSLDRGGYEQFF.

As concerns this clonotype: Sequence at one end of the junction differs from germline and may be a read error. This chain uses TRBV29-1 with TRBJ2-7; 11 bases align to TRBD2. Germline V CDR1 and CDR2: SQVTM, ANQGSEA. The CDR3 is 13 amino acids. In DNA, the CDR3 is TGCAGCGTTGTGACTAGCGGGGAATCCGAGCATTGCTTC. Its translation is CSVVTSGESEHCF.

As for this clonotype: The final CDR3 position lacks the conserved phenylalanine or tryptophan, pointing to a likely read error. The CDR3 sequence: CASSDFIGIRDNEQFL. The CDR3 coding sequence is TGTGCCAGCAGTGACTTTATTGGGATTAGGGACAATGAGCAGTTCCTC. The chain has TRBV6-6 and TRBJ2-1; D not resolved. The length of the CDR3 is 16 residues. The V gene lost 5 bases and the J gene lost 5 bases, with 19 bases spanning the gap. Germline CDR1 reads MNHNY; CDR2 reads SVGAGI (reference sequence).

On this clonotype: The conserved closing phenylalanine or tryptophan is absent in this CDR3, likely reflecting a read error. The gene calls are TRBV9 and TRBJ2-7, with 7 nucleotides matching TRBD1. Trimming took 0 bases from V and 8 from J; bases not matched to a gene: 8. The V gene's germline CDR1 is SGDLS and CDR2 YYNGEE. CDR3 length: 14 residues. Here the CDR3 reads CASSVEPGGPKQYS. The CDR3 nucleotides are TGTGCCAGCAGCGTAGAACCAGGGGGACCTAAGCAGTACTCC.

Remarks on this clonotype: A junction end diverges from the germline sequence, so it may reflect a read error. The V gene is TRBV5-6, the J gene TRBJ2-3; 9 bases map to TRBD2. The CDR3 is made up of 17 amino acids. Germline CDR1 is SGHDT and CDR2 is YYEEEE. The CDR3 DNA follows: TGTGTCAGCAGCCAGAATGGGCTAGCGGGGATCACAGATACGCAGTATTTT. Residues: CVSSQNGLAGITDTQYF.

A word on this clonotype: This CDR3 fails to terminate in the conserved phenylalanine or tryptophan, so it likely reflects a read error. The gene calls are TRBV5-5 and TRBJ1-2; maybe TRBD1 (6 bases). The germline V gene encodes CDR1 SGHKS and CDR2 YYEKEE (reference sequence). The CDR3 runs to 16 residues. The CDR3 coding sequence is TGTGCCAGCAGCCCCTGGGACACCTCGATTAACTATGGGTACACCTCC. Amino acids: CASSPWDTSINYGYTS.

Comment on this clonotype: Its ends do not fully match the called genes, so a read error is possible. V usage is TRBV11-1 and J usage is TRBJ2-1, with a possible D match to TRBD2 (5 bases). The CDR3 spans 15 residues. Germline assignment: CDR1 SGHAT and CDR2 FQDESV (reference sequence). The DNA of the CDR3 is TGTGCCAGCAACGACTCTAGCTCATCCTTCAATGGGCAGTTCTTC. This encodes CASNDSSSSFNGQFF.

With respect to this clonotype: A read error may account for a junction end that differs from germline. V usage is TRBV6-1 and J usage is TRBJ2-1, with D perhaps matching TRBD2 (6 bases). Germline lookup yields CDR1 MNHNS and CDR2 SASEGT. The CDR3 length is 16 residues. CDR3 region: CVSIEARAEGYNEQFF. The DNA for the CDR3 is TGTGTCAGCATTGAAGCTCGAGCGGAGGGTTACAATGAGCAATTCTTC.

Comment on this clonotype: One end of the junction is discordant with germline, which a read error may explain. The rearrangement links TRBV11-1 to TRBJ2-1, with 11 positions matching TRBD2. In germline, CDR1 is SGHAT, CDR2 FQDESV (reference sequence). The CDR3 has 20 amino acids. The CDR3 nucleotides read TGCGCCAGCAGCATGGGAAAGACTAGCGGGGCCTCACGGTTCGACAATGAGCAGTTCTTC. It encodes CASSMGKTSGASRFDNEQFF.